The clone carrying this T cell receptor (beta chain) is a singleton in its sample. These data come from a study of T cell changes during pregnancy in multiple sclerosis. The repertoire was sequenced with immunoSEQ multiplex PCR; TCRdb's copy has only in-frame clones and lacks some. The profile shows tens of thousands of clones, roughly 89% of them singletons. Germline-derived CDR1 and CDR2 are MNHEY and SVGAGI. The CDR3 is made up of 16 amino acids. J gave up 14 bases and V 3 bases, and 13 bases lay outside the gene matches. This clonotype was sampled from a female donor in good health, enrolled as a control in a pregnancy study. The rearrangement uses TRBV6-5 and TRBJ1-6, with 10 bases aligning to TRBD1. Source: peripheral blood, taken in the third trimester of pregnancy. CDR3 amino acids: CASSYYRDRGRGSLHF. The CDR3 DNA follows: TGTGCCAGCAGTTATTACCGGGACAGGGGCCGGGGATCCCTCCACTTT.